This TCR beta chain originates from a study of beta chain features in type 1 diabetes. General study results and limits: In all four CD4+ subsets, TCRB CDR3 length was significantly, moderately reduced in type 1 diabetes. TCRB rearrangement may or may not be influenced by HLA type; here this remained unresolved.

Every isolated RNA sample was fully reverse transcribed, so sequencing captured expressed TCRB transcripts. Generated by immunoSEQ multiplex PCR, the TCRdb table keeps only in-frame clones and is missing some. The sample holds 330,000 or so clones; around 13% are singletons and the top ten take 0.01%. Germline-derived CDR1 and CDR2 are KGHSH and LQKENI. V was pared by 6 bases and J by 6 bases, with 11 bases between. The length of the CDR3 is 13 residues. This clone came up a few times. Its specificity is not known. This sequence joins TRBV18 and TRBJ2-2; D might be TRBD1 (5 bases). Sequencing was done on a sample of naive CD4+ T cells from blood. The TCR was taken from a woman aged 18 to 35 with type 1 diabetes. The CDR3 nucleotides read TGTGCCAGCTCGAGACAGATCTCCGGGGAGCTGTTTTTT. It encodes CASSRQISGELFF.